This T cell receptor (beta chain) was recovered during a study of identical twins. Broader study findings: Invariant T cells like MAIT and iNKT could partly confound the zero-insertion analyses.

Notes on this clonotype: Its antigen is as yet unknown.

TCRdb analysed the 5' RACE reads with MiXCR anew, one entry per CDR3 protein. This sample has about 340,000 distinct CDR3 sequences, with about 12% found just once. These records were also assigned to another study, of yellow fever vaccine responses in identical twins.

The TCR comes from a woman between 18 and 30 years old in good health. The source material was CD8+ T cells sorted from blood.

The CDR3 spells CASSPPRVQRGGGETQYF. The CDR3 region has the DNA TGTGCCAGCTCACCGCCAAGAGTCCAGCGGGGGGGAGGAGAGACCCAGTACTTC. The chain employs TRBV18 and TRBJ2-5; 10 positions match TRBD2. V dropped 3 bases and J dropped 4; count of bases not matched to a gene: 14. The CDR3 runs 18 residues. Germline assignment: CDR1 KGHSH and CDR2 LQKENI.